This T cell receptor beta chain appears in the sequencing data of a study of CD4 T cells in relation to SARS-CoV-2 and coronaviruses. This CDR3 has 15 amino acids. V lost 4 bases and J lost 4; bases outside the gene matches: 6. Looked up from germline, CDR1 is SGHKS and CDR2 is YYEKEE (reference sequence). In the case of this clone: The target antigen is unknown.

Measured with immunoSEQ multiplex PCR; TCRdb has only the in-frame clones, and not every one. The sample lists 40,000 to 50,000 clones, about 80% seen once, with 1% to 1.5% in the top ten. This TCR derives from an adult with COVID-19. This sequence joins TRBV5-5 and TRBJ2-3, with 10 bases matching TRBD1. What was sequenced was naive CD4+ T cells from PBMCs, cultured in vitro. Subset defined: naive CD4+ T cells isolated by negative enrichment. The DNA of the CDR3 is TGTGCCAGCAGCCGGACAGGGGGGGCCCCAGATACGCAGTATTTT. This sequence encodes CASSRTGGAPDTQYF.